This T cell receptor beta chain stems from a study of T cell clusters in autoimmune cytopenias. Whole-study context: The median distinct TRB clonotype count was under 3,000 per sample, from a median approximately 53,000 reads.

Overall study results and limits: The T cell clusters came from computational analysis alone and lack functional validation. Primary autoimmune cytopenia patients appeared to lack physiological T cell clusters present in healthy donors.

About this clonotype: Its specificity is not known.

TRB was amplified by touch-down multiplex PCR, primer pools A and B combined. TCRdb reprocessed the multiplex PCR reads and keeps a single row for each CDR3 protein, giving no DNA. The sample table includes more than 12,000 distinct CDR3 sequences. TRB was amplified from roughly 250 ng of peripheral blood genomic DNA per sample. Material for sequencing was peripheral blood. The receptor was derived from a human donor with an autoimmune cytopenia or autoimmune hepatitis (not recorded which).

CDR3: CASSLSGYSNQPQHF. The rearrangement uses TRBV5-5 and TRBJ1-5; TCRdb reports TRBD1, a call that lacks DNA to check it against. The CDR3 extends over 15 amino acids. The V gene's germline CDR1 is SGHKS and CDR2 YYEKEE (reference sequence).